These 22 T cell receptor beta chains share one sample of origin, sequenced in a study of shared clonotypes between healthy human individuals (dated by TCRdb to 2018 to 2021). The library was generated by the immunoSEQ multiplex PCR assay. TCRdb carries this immuneACCESS record with in-frame sequences only. Its versions omit some clonotypes, under half of them owing to an unresolved V gene in the studies checked, with the rest unexplained. Counted in this sample were some 1.5 million clones; roughly 97% of them appeared once. Jointly, the top ten make up 1% to 1.5% of the sample. Source material: naive CD4+ T cells sorted from blood. The cell subset or site label on this specimen signifies: CD45RA+ positively selected. The receptors derive from a man between 25 and 39 years old in good health.

The chain combines TRBV11-2 with TRBJ2-2; maybe TRBD1 (5 bases). The CDR3 has 15 amino acids. V lost 5 bases, J lost 6 bases, and 16 bases lay in between. Per germline, CDR1 SGHAT and CDR2 FQNNGV. The CDR3 sequence: CASSLFQGISGELFF. CDR3 sequence (DNA): TGTGCCAGCAGCCTCTTTCAGGGAATTTCCGGGGAGCTGTTTTTT. The whole variable domain, filled in from reference TRBV11-2 and TRBJ2-2, reads EAGVAQSPRYKIIEKRQSVAFWCNPISGHATLYWYQQILGQGPKLLIQFQNNGVVDDSQLPKDRFSAERLKGVDSTLKIQPAKLEDSAVYLCASSLFQGISGELFFGEGSRLTVL.

This chain uses TRBV18 with TRBJ2-7, with 8 positions matching TRBD2. With V trimmed by 3 bases and J by 3 bases, 1 base remained unmatched. The CDR3 runs 13 residues. Per germline, CDR1 KGHSH and CDR2 LQKENI. CDR3 sequence (DNA): TGTGCCAGCTCACCGGGACTAGTCTACGAGCAGTACTTC. The encoded protein is CASSPGLVYEQYF. Supplemented by reference TRBV18 and TRBJ2-7, the full variable domain reads NAGVMQNPRHLVRRRGQEARLRCSPMKGHSHVYWYRQLPEEGLKFMVYLQKENIIDESGMPKERFSAEFPKEGPSILRIQQVVRGDSAAYFCASSPGLVYEQYFGPGTRLTVT.

The V gene is TRBV10-3, the J gene TRBJ2-3, with D uncertain. V lost 4 bases and J lost 6, with 11 bases in between. The CDR3 loop spans 13 amino acids. Germline-derived CDR1 and CDR2 are ENHRY and SYGVKD. The CDR3, as DNA: TGTGCCATCAGTGGTCTGATCACGGATACGCAGTATTTT. Translation gives CAISGLITDTQYF.

The chain is built from TRBV15 and TRBJ2-1; 7 bases agree with TRBD2. The CDR3 has 13 residues. Looked up from germline, CDR1 is LNHNV and CDR2 is YYDKDF (reference sequence). V shed 8 bases and J 4 bases; nucleotides not matched to a gene: 5. CDR3 region: CATVGDYYNEQFF. In nucleotides, the CDR3 is TGTGCCACCGTTGGGGACTATTACAATGAGCAGTTCTTC.

This chain links TRBV7-2 with TRBJ2-3; D remains unclear. The V end was cut by 5 bases, the J end by 4 bases, with 10 bases between. There are 13 residues in the CDR3. Per the germline V gene, CDR1 is SGHTA and CDR2 is FQGNSA. The CDR3 sequence: CASSVRSADTQYF. The CDR3, as DNA: TGTGCCAGCAGCGTACGTTCTGCAGATACGCAGTATTTT.

The CDR3 DNA reads as TGTGCCAGCAGCCCCGCCCCATCTCCCCCGAGCTCCTACGAGCAGTACTTC. Its translation is CASSPAPSPPSSYEQYF. The chain joins TRBV7-9 to TRBJ2-7, with no clear D. CDR1 is SEHNR and CDR2 is FQNEAQ in the germline V gene (reference sequence). The V end lost 5 bases, the J end lost 0 bases, and 20 bases lay between the germline ends. The CDR3 totals 17 residues.

The V call is TRBV5-1, the J call TRBJ2-5; no firm D call. This CDR3 contains 16 residues. V was shortened by 0 bases and J by 4 bases, with 16 bases between the two germline ends. CDR1 SGHRS and CDR2 YFSETQ come from the germline V gene. CDR3 residues: CASSLELGGVGETQYF. The CDR3 nucleotides are TGCGCCAGCAGCTTGGAATTGGGCGGAGTAGGAGAGACCCAGTACTTC. Combining the CDR3 with reference TRBV5-1 and TRBJ2-5 gives the whole variable domain KAGVTQTPRYLIKTRGQQVTLSCSPISGHRSVSWYQQTPGQGLQFLFEYFSETQRNKGNFPGRFSGRQFSNSRSEMNVSTLELGDSALYLCASSLELGGVGETQYFGPGTRLLVL.

CDR3 sequence: CATSRGVGGLKGETQYF. The CDR3, as DNA: TGTGCCACCAGCAGAGGAGTTGGCGGGCTCAAGGGAGAGACCCAGTACTTC. The V and J genes are TRBV15 and TRBJ2-5; D possibly corresponds to TRBD2 (5 bases). V lost 1 base, J lost 4 bases, and 19 bases lay in between. The CDR3 is 17 amino acids. Germline values: CDR1 LNHNV, CDR2 YYDKDF (reference sequence).

The V and J genes are TRBV5-6 and TRBJ1-3; D gene uncertain. Germline values: CDR1 SGHDT, CDR2 YYEEEE. Deletions cut 1 base from V and 8 bases from J, with 7 bases between. The CDR3 contains 12 residues. The CDR3 spells CASSLWGDTIYF. CDR3 nucleotide sequence: TGTGCCAGCAGCTTGTGGGGAGACACCATATATTTT.

The CDR3 region has the DNA TGTGCCAGCAGTGTAAGTAGCGGGAGAGCCTATGAGCAGTTCTTC. As protein: CASSVSSGRAYEQFF. The rearrangement joins TRBV6-1 to TRBJ2-1, with 9 bases aligning to TRBD2. This CDR3 is 15 amino acids long. CDR1 is MNHNS, CDR2 SASEGT, per germline. With 4 bases clipped from V and 8 bases from J, the junction kept 9 bases outside the gene matches.

This sequence joins TRBV7-8 and TRBJ2-3, with TRBD2 matching 7 bases. The CDR3 totals 18 residues. The junction had 11 bases not matched to a gene; V was cut back by 1 base and J by 1 base. CDR1 is SGHVS and CDR2 is FQNEAQ in the germline V gene. Here the CDR3 DNA reads TGTGCCAGCAGCTTAGATAATGGCGGGAGCGGGGGCACAGATACGCAGTATTTT. It translates to CASSLDNGGSGGTDTQYF.

The chain recombines TRBV19 with TRBJ1-5; D uncertain. V dropped 4 bases and J dropped 5 bases, with 12 bases sitting between them. CDR1 is LNHDA, CDR2 SQIVND, per germline (reference sequence). The CDR3 length is 14 residues. The CDR3, as DNA: TGTGCCAGTAGTACGCGCCCCCAACATCAGCCCCAGCATTTT. Translating gives CASSTRPQHQPQHF. The full variable domain, in which reference TRBV19 and TRBJ1-5 provide the parts outside the CDR3, is DGGITQSPKYLFRKEGQNVTLSCEQNLNHDAMYWYRQDPGQGLRLIYYSQIVNDFQKGDIAEGYSVSREKKESFPLTVTSAQKNPTAFYLCASSTRPQHQPQHFGDGTRLSIL.

The chain links TRBV9 to TRBJ2-1; tentative D call: TRBD2 (6 bases). CDR1 is SGDLS, CDR2 YYNGEE, per germline. V was pared by 2 bases and J by 1 base, with 16 bases between. This CDR3 has 17 residues. CDR3 loop: CASSVAAAGGSYNEQFF. The CDR3, as DNA: TGTGCCAGCAGCGTTGCCGCTGCCGGGGGTTCCTACAATGAGCAGTTCTTC.

This rearrangement joins TRBV6-1 to TRBJ1-2, with D perhaps matching TRBD1 (5 bases). V shed 2 bases and J shed 3 bases, with 13 bases lying between them. CDR1 and CDR2 (germline): MNHNS, SASEGT. This CDR3 is 15 amino acids long. This chain's CDR3 is CASSEIRTFYYGYTF. The CDR3 coding sequence is TGTGCCAGCAGTGAAATCCGGACATTTTACTATGGCTACACCTTC.

With respect to this clone: Sequence at one end of the junction differs from germline and may be a read error. The chain uses TRBV7-7 and TRBJ2-2; perhaps D is TRBD1 or TRBD2 (5 bases each). This CDR3 is 15 amino acids long. CDR1 is SSHAT, CDR2 FNYEAQ, per germline (reference sequence). The CDR3 region is CASSPGTRVPGELFF. DNA for the CDR3: TGTGCTAGCAGCCCCGGGACCCGGGTACCCGGGGAGCTGTTTTTT.

This rearrangement joins TRBV28 to TRBJ2-3; D gene uncertain. The CDR3 sequence is 14 residues long. Germline CDR1 is MDHEN and CDR2 is SYDVKM. Trimming stripped 3 bases from V and 5 bases from J, with 12 bases between. CDR3 in DNA: TGTGCCAGCAGTTTTAGTATTCTGGGAGATACGCAGTATTTT. Translating it yields CASSFSILGDTQYF.

The J gene is TRBJ2-2, the V gene TRBV18; tentatively, D is TRBD2 (6 bases). The V end was cut by 6 bases, the J end by 6 bases, with 17 bases between. Germline V lookup: CDR1 KGHSH, CDR2 LQKENI. This CDR3 contains 15 residues. The CDR3 bases are TGTGCCAGCTCCCCAGCGGGCCAAGGCGCCGGGGAGCTGTTTTTT. Translating it yields CASSPAGQGAGELFF. The variable domain in full, completed from reference TRBV18 and TRBJ2-2, reads NAGVMQNPRHLVRRRGQEARLRCSPMKGHSHVYWYRQLPEEGLKFMVYLQKENIIDESGMPKERFSAEFPKEGPSILRIQQVVRGDSAAYFCASSPAGQGAGELFFGEGSRLTVL.

For the CDR3, the DNA is TGTGCCATCAGTGAAAGACAGGGGGACACTGAAGCTTTCTTT. Its protein is CAISERQGDTEAFF. J is TRBJ1-1 and V is TRBV10-3; 9 positions match TRBD1. CDR1 is ENHRY and CDR2 is SYGVKD in the germline V gene. This CDR3 has 14 residues. V shed 3 bases and J 3 bases; nucleotides not matched to a gene: 2.

The rearrangement uses TRBV6-1 and TRBJ1-1; no firm D call. V gave up 3 bases and J gave up 1 base, with 6 bases separating them. The germline V gene encodes CDR1 MNHNS and CDR2 SASEGT. The CDR3 consists of 13 residues. The CDR3 is CASSDVWNTEAFF. CDR3 DNA sequence: TGTGCCAGCAGTGATGTCTGGAACACTGAAGCTTTCTTT.

This chain connects TRBV6-5 to TRBJ2-1; 11 bases line up with TRBD2. J lost 4 bases, V lost 5 bases, and 4 bases had no gene match. The CDR3 is made up of 15 amino acids. CDR1 MNHEY and CDR2 SVGAGI come from the germline V gene. For the CDR3, the DNA is TGTGCCAGCAGTACTAGCGGGAGTACGTACAATGAGCAGTTCTTC. Encoded protein: CASSTSGSTYNEQFF.

This rearrangement joins TRBV11-2 to TRBJ2-4; perhaps TRBD1 as D (5 bases). Germline V gene data show CDR1 as SGHAT and CDR2 as FQNNGV. V lost 1 base, J lost 0 bases, and 13 bases lay in between. The CDR3 sequence is 17 residues long. CDR3: CASSLGPQGSAKNIQYF. The CDR3 bases are TGTGCCAGCAGCTTAGGTCCGCAGGGTTCAGCCAAAAACATTCAGTACTTC.

The rearrangement links TRBV7-9 to TRBJ2-3; D is possibly TRBD1 or TRBD2 (5 bases each). Trimming left V 5 bases short and J 3 bases short, with 21 bases between. The CDR3 contains 17 residues. The V gene's germline CDR1 is SEHNR and CDR2 FQNEAQ (reference sequence). The CDR3 DNA follows: TGTGCCAGCAGCCCCCAGGTCGTGGGGGAGATTACAGATACGCAGTATTTT. Translated, it gives CASSPQVVGEITDTQYF.